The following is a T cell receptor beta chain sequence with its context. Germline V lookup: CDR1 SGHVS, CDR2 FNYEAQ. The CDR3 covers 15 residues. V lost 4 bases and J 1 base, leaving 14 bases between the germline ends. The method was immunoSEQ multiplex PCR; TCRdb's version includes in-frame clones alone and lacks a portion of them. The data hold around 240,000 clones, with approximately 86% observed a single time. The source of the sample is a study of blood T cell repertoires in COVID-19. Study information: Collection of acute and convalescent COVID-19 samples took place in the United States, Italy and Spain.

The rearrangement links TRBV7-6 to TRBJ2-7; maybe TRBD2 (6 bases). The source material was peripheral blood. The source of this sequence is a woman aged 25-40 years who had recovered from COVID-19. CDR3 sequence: CASSSTPGVSYEQYF. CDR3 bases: TGTGCCAGCAGCTCGACCCCGGGGGTTTCCTACGAGCAGTACTTC.